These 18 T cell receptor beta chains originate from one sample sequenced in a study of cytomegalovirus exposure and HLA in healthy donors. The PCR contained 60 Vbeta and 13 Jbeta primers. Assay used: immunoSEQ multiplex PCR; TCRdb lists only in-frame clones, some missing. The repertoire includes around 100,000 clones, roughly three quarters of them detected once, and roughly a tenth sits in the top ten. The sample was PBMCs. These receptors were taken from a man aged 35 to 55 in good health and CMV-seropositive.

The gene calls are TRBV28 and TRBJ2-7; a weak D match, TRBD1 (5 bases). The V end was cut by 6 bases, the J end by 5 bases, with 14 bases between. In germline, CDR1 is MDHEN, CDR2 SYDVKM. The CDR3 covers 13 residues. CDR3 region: CASSRPGLDEQYF. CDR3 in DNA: TGTGCCAGCAGCAGACCAGGGCTGGACGAGCAGTACTTC.

In DNA form, the CDR3 reads TGCGCCAGCAGCCAAGAGCTCGGGGGAACTTCACCCCTCCACTTT. Protein sequence: CASSQELGGTSPLHF. This chain connects TRBV4-1 to TRBJ1-6; D possibly corresponds to TRBD1 (5 bases). The germline CDR1 and CDR2 sequences are MGHRA and YSYEKL. This CDR3 is built from 15 residues. V dropped 0 bases and J dropped 9 bases, with 12 bases sitting between them.

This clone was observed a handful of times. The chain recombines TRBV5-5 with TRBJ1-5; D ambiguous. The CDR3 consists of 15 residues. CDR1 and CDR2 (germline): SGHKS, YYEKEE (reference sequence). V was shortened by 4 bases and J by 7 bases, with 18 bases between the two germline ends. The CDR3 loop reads CASSPYHHLRQPQHF. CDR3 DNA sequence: TGTGCCAGCAGCCCGTATCACCATTTACGGCAGCCCCAGCATTTT.

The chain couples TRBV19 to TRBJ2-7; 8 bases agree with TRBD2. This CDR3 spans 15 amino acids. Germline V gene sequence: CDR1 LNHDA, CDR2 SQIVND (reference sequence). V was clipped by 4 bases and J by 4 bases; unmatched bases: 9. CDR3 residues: CASSRSGGPRYEQYF. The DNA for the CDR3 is TGTGCCAGTAGTAGGTCGGGAGGGCCACGTTACGAGCAGTACTTC. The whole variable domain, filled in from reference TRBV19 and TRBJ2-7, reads DGGITQSPKYLFRKEGQNVTLSCEQNLNHDAMYWYRQDPGQGLRLIYYSQIVNDFQKGDIAEGYSVSREKKESFPLTVTSAQKNPTAFYLCASSRSGGPRYEQYFGPGTRLTVT.

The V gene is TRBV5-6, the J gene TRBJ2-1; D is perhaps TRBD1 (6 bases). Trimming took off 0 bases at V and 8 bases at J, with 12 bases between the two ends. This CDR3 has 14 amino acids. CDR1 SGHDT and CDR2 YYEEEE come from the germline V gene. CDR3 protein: CASSLGQGRDEQFF. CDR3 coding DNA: TGTGCCAGCAGCTTGGGGCAGGGGCGCGATGAGCAGTTCTTC.

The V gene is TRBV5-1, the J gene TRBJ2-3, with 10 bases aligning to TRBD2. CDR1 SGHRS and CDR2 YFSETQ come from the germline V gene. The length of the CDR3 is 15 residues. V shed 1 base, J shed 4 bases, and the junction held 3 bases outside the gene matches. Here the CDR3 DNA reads TGCGCCAGCAGCTTGCTAGCGGGAGTGGCAGATACGCAGTATTTT. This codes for CASSLLAGVADTQYF.

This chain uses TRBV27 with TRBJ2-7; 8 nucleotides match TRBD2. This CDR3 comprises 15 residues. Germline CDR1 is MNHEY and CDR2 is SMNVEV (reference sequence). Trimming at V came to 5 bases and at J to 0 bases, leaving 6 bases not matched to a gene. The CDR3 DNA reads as TGTGCCAGCAGTATCATAGCGGGGAGCTCCTACGAGCAGTACTTC. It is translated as CASSIIAGSSYEQYF.

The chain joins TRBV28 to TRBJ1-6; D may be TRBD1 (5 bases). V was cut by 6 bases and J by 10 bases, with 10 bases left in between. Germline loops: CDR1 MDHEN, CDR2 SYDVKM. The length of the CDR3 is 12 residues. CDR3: CASRQGGSPLHF. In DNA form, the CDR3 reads TGTGCCAGCAGGCAGGGAGGGTCACCCCTCCACTTT.

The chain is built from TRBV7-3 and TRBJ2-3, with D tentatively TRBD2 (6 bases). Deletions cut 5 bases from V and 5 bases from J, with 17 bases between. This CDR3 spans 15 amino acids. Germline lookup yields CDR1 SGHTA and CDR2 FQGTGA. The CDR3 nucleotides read TGTGCCAGCAGCCTCGGAGGGCTAGCAGGAGATACGCAGTATTTT. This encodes CASSLGGLAGDTQYF. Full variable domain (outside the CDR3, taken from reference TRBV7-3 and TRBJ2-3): GAGVSQTPSNKVTEKGKYVELRCDPISGHTALYWYRQSLGQGPEFLIYFQGTGAADDSGLPNDRFFAVRPEGSVSTLKIQRTERGDSAVYLCASSLGGLAGDTQYFGPGTRLTVL.

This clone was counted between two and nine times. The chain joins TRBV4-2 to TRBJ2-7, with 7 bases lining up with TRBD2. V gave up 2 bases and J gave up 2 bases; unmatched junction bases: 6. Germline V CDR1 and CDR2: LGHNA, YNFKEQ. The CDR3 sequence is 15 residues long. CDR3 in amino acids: CASSQTSGTTYEQYF. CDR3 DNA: TGTGCCAGCAGCCAAACAAGCGGGACGACCTACGAGCAGTACTTC.

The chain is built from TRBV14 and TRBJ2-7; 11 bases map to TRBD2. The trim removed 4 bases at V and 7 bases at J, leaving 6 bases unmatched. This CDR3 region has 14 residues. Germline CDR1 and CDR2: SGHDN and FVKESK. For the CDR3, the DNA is TGTGCCAGCAGCCCTAGCGGGAGGAGGGGGGAGCAGTACGTC. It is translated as CASSPSGRRGEQYV.

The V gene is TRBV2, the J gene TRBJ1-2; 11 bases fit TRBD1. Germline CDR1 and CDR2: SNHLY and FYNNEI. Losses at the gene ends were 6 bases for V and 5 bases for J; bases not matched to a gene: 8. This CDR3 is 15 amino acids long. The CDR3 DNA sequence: TGTGCCAGCAGGAGGGCCGGGACAGGGGGATATGGCTACACCTTC. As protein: CASRRAGTGGYGYTF.

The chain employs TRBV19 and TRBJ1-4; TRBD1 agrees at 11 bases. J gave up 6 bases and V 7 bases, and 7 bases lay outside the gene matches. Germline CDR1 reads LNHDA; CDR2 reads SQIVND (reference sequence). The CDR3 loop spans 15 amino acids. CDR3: CASTPWGQGDEKLFF. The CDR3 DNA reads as TGTGCCAGTACCCCCTGGGGACAGGGGGATGAAAAACTGTTTTTT.

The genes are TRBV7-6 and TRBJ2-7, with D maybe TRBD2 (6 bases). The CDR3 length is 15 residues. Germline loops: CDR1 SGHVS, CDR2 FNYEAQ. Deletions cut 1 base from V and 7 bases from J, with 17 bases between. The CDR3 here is CASSLVGGTPGEQYF. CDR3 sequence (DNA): TGTGCCAGCAGCTTAGTGGGCGGGACCCCGGGTGAGCAGTACTTC.

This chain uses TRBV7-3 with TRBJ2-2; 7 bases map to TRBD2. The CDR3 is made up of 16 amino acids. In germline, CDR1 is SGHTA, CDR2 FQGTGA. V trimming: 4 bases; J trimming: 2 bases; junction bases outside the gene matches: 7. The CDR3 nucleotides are TGTGCCAGCAGCTCCGGACTAGTTCCAAACACCGGGGAGCTGTTTTTT. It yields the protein CASSSGLVPNTGELFF. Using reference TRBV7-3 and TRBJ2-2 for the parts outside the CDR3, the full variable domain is GAGVSQTPSNKVTEKGKYVELRCDPISGHTALYWYRQSLGQGPEFLIYFQGTGAADDSGLPNDRFFAVRPEGSVSTLKIQRTERGDSAVYLCASSSGLVPNTGELFFGEGSRLTVL.

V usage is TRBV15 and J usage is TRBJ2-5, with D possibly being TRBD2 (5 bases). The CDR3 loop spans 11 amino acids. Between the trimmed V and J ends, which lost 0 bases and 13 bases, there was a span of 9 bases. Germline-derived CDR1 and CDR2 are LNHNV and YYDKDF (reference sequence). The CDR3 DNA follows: TGTGCCACCAGCAGAGATCGGGATAGGTACTTC. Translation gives CATSRDRDRYF. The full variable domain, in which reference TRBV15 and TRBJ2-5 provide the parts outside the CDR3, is DAMVIQNPRYQVTQFGKPVTLSCSQTLNHNVMYWYQQKSSQAPKLLFHYYDKDFNNEADTPDNFQSRRPNTSFCFLDIRSPGLGDTAMYLCATSRDRDRYFGPGTRLLVL.

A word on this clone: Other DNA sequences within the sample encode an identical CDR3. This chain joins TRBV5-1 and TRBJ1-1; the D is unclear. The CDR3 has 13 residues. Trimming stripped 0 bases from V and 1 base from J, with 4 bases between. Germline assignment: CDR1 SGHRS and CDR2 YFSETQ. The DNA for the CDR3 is TGCGCCAGCAGCTTGGCAGGGAACACTGAAGCTTTCTTT. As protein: CASSLAGNTEAFF.

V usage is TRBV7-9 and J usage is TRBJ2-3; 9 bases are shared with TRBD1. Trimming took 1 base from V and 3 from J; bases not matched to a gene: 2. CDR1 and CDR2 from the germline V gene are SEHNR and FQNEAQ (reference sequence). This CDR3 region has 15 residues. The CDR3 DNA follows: TGTGCCAGCAGCTTAGGACAGGGGGTAACAGATACGCAGTATTTT. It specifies CASSLGQGVTDTQYF. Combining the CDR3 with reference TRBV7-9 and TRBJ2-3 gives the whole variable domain DTGVSQNPRHKITKRGQNVTFRCDPISEHNRLYWYRQTLGQGPEFLTYFQNEAQLEKSRLLSDRFSAERPKGSFSTLEIQRTEQGDSAMYLCASSLGQGVTDTQYFGPGTRLTVL.